This T cell receptor (beta chain) was identified during a study of T cell changes during pregnancy in multiple sclerosis. The V end lost 4 bases, the J end lost 2 bases, and 17 bases lay between the germline ends. Per the germline V gene, CDR1 is MGHRA and CDR2 is YSYEKL. The CDR3 spans 16 residues. TCRdb's copy holds only in-frame clones and misses some; the assay was immunoSEQ multiplex PCR. Here the sample spans 28,000 or so clones, 88% being singletons. Sequencing was performed on CD8+ T cells from peripheral blood mononuclear cells, taken in the second trimester of pregnancy. The sequence came from a female donor with multiple sclerosis, enrolled in a pregnancy study. The V and J genes are TRBV4-1 and TRBJ1-2, with D possibly TRBD1 on 6 matching bases. CDR3: CASSLLGAGSNYGYTF. The CDR3 bases are TGCGCCAGCAGCCTCTTGGGGGCAGGGTCCAACTATGGCTACACCTTC.